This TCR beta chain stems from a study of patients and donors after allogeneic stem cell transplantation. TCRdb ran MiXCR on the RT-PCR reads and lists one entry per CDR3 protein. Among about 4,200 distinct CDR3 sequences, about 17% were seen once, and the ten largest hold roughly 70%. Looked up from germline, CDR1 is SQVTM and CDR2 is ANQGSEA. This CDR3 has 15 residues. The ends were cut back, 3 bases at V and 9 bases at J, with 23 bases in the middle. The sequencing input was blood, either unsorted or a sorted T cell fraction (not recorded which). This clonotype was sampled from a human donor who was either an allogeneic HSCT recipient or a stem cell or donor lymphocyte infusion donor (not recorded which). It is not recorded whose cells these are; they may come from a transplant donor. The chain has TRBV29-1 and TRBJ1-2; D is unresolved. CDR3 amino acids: CSVEGEVTPTGSYTF. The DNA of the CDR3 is TGCAGCGTTGAGGGAGAAGTGACACCAACCGGTAGCTACACCTTC.